This T cell receptor (beta chain) was recovered during a study of blood T cell repertoires in COVID-19. This CDR3 is built from 13 residues. Trimming stripped 6 bases from V and 7 bases from J, with 13 bases between. Sequencing used immunoSEQ multiplex PCR; TCRdb keeps in-frame clones, though not all of them. This sample has about 260,000 clones; approximately 91% occur once, and the top ten carry about 2.5%. This clonotype originated in a person aged 18 to 30 with COVID-19, enrolled during active disease. The rearrangement joins TRBV12-3 or TRBV12-4 to TRBJ2-1; D remains ambiguous. Sequencing was carried out using peripheral blood. CDR3 DNA sequence: TGTGCCAGCAGCCTCGAGGAGATTAATGAGCAGTTCTTC. Amino acid sequence: CASSLEEINEQFF.